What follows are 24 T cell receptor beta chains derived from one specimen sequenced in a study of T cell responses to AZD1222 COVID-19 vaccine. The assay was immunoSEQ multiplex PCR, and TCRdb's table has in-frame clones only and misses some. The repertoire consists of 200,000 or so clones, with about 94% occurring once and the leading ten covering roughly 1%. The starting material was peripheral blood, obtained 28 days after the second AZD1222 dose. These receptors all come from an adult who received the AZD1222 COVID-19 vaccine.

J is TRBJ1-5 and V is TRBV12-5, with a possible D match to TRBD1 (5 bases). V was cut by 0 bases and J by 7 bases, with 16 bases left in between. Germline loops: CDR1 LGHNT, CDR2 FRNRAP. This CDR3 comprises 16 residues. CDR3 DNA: TGTGCTAGTGGTTTGGTACTGGGGAGGGGTGGGCAGCCCCAGCATTTT. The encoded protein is CASGLVLGRGGQPQHF.

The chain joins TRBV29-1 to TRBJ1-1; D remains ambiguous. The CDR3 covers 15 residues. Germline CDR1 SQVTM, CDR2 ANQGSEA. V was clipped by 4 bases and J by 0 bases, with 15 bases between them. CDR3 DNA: TGCAGCGTTGGAGAGGGCTTCCATTTGAACACTGAAGCTTTCTTT. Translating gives CSVGEGFHLNTEAFF.

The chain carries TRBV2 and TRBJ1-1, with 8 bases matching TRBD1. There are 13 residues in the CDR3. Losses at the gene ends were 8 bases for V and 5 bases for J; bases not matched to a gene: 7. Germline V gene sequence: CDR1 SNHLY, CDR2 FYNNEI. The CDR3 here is CASERTGRTEAFF. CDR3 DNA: TGTGCCAGCGAACGGACAGGGAGGACTGAAGCTTTCTTT.

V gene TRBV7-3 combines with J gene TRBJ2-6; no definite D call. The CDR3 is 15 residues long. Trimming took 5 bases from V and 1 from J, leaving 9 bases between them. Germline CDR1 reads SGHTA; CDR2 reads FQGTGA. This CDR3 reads CASSRPDSGANVLTF. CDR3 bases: TGTGCCAGCAGCCGGCCTGATTCTGGGGCCAACGTCCTGACTTTC.

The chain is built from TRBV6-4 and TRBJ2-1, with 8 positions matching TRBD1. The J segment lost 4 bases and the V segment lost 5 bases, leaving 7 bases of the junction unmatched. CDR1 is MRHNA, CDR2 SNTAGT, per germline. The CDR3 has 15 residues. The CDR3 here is CASSPTGESYNEQFF. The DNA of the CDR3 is TGTGCCAGCAGTCCGACAGGGGAGTCGTACAATGAGCAGTTCTTC.

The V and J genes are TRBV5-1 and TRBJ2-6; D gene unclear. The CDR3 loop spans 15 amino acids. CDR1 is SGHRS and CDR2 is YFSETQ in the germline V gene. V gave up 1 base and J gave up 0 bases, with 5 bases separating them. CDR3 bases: TGCGCCAGCAGCTTGTCAATCTCTGGGGCCAACGTCCTGACTTTC. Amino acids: CASSLSISGANVLTF.

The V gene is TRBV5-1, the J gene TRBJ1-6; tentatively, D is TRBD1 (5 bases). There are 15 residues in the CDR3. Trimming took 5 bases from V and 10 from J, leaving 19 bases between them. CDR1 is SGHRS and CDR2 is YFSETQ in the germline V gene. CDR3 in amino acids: CASRGGGGGESPLHF. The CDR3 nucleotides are TGCGCCAGCAGGGGTGGAGGTGGGGGAGAATCACCCCTCCACTTT.

The CDR3 DNA follows: TGTGCCAGCAGCGCGCAGGGGGCCGAAGAGACCCAGTACTTC. This codes for CASSAQGAEETQYF. The chain has TRBV5-4 and TRBJ2-5, with 8 bases identical to TRBD1. Losses at the gene ends were 4 bases for V and 3 bases for J; bases not matched to a gene: 5. This CDR3 spans 14 amino acids. CDR1 and CDR2 from the germline V gene are SGHNT and YYREEE (reference sequence).

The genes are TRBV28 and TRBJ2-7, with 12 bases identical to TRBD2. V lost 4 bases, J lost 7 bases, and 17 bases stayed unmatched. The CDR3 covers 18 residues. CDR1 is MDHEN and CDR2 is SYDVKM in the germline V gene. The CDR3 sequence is CASSSQGERLAGVREQYF. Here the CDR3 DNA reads TGTGCCAGCAGTTCCCAGGGGGAGCGACTAGCGGGGGTACGTGAGCAGTACTTC.

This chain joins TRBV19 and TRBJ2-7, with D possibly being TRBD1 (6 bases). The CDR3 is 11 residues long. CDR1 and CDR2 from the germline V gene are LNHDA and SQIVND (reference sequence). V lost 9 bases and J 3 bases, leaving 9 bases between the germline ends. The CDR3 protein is CASRQDYEQYF. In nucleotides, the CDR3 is TGTGCCAGCAGACAGGACTACGAGCAGTACTTC.

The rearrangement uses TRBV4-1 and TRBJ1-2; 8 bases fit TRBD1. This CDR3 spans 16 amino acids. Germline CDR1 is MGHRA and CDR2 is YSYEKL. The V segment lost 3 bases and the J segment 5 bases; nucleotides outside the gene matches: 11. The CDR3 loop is CASSQTGTGPGYGYTF. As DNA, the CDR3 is TGCGCCAGCAGCCAGACCGGGACAGGCCCGGGATATGGCTACACCTTC.

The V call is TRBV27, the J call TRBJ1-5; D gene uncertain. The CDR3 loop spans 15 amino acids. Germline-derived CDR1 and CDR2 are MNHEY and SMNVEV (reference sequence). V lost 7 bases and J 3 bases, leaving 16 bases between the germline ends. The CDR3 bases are TGTGCCAGCAAGGAGGGCTCCCAAACCAATCAGCCCCAGCATTTT. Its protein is CASKEGSQTNQPQHF.

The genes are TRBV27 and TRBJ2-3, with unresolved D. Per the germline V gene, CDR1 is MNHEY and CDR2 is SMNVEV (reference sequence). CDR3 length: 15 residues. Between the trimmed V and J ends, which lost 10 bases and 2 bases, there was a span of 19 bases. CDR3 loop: CATSPLAAATDTQYF. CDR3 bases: TGTGCCACCTCTCCCTTAGCCGCGGCCACAGATACGCAGTATTTT.

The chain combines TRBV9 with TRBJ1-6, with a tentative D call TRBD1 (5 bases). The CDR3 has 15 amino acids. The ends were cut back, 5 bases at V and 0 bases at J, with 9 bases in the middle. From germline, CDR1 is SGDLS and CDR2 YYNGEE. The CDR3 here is CASRAGSSYNSPLHF. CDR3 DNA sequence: TGTGCCAGCAGGGCAGGGAGCTCCTATAATTCACCCCTCCACTTT.

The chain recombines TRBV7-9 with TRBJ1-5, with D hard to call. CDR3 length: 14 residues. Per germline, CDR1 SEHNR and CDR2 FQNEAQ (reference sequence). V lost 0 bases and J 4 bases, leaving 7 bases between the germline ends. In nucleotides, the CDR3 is TGTGCCAGCAGCTTAGCCGGACCTAATCAGCCCCAGCATTTT. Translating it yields CASSLAGPNQPQHF.

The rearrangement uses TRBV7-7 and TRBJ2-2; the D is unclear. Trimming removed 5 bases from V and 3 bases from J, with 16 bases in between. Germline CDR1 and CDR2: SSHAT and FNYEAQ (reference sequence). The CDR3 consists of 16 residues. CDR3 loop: CASSKGQAWDTGELFF. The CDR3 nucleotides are TGTGCCAGCAGCAAAGGGCAGGCCTGGGACACCGGGGAGCTGTTTTTT.

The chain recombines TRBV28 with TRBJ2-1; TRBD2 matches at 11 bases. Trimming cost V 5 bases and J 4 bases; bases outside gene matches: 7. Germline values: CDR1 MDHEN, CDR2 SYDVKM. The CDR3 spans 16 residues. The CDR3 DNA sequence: TGTGCCAGCAGTGTCAGTCTAGCGGGGGGATACAATGAGCAGTTCTTC. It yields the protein CASSVSLAGGYNEQFF.

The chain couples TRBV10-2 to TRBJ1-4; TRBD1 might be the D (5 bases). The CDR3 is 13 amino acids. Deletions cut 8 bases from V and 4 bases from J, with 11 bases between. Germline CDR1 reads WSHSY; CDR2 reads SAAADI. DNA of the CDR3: TGCGCCAGCTCCAGGGAGTTTAATGAAAAACTGTTTTTT. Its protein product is CASSREFNEKLFF.

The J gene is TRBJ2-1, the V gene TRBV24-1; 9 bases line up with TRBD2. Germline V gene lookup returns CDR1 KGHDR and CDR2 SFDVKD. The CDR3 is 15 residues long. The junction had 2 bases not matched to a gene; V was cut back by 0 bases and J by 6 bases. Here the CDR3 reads CATSDLGLAINEQFF. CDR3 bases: TGTGCCACCAGTGATTTGGGACTAGCGATCAATGAGCAGTTCTTC.

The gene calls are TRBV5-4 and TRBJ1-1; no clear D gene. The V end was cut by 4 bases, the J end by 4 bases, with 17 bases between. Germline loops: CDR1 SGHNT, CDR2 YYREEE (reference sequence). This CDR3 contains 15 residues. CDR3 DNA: TGTGCCAGCAGCAATGGGCCAGAGGAGGTCACTGAAGCTTTCTTT. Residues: CASSNGPEEVTEAFF. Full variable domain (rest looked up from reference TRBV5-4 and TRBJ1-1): ETGVTQSPTHLIKTRGQQVTLRCSSQSGHNTVSWYQQALGQGPQFIFQYYREEENGRGNFPPRFSGLQFPNYSSELNVNALELDDSALYLCASSNGPEEVTEAFFGQGTRLTVV.

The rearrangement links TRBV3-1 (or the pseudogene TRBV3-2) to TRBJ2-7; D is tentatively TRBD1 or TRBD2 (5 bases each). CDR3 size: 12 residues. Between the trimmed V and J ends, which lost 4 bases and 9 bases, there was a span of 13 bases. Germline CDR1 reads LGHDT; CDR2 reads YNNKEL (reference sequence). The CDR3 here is CASSRDRGGQYF. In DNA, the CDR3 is TGTGCCAGCAGCCGGGACCGCGGAGGGCAGTACTTC.

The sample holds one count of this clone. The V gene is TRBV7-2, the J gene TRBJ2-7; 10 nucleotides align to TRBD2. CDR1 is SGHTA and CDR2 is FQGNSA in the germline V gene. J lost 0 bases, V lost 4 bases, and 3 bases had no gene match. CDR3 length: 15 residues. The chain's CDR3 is CASSSSGGLSYEQYF. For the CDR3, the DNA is TGTGCCAGCAGCTCTAGCGGGGGCCTCTCCTACGAGCAGTACTTC.

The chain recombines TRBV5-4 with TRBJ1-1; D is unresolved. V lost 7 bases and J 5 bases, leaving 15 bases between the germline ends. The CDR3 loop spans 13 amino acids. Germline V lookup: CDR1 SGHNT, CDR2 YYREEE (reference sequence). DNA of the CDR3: TGTGCCAGCCACTGGGAGGGAAGGACTGAAGCTTTCTTT. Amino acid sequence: CASHWEGRTEAFF.

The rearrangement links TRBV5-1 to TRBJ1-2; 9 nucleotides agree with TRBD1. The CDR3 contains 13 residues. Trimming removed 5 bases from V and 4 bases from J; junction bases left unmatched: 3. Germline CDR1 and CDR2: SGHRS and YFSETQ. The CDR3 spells CASSADRGYGYTF. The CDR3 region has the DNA TGCGCCAGCAGTGCGGACAGGGGCTATGGCTACACCTTC.